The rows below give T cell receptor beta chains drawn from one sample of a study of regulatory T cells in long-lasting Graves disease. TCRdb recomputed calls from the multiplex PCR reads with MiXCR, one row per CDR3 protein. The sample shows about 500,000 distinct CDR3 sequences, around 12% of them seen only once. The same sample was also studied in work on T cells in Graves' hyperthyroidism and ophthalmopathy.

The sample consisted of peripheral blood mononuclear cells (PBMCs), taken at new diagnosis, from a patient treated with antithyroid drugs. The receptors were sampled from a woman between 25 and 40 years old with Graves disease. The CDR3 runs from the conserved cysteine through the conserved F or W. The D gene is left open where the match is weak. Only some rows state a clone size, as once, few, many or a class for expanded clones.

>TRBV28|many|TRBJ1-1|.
TGTGCCAGCAGTTCTCTGGTCACTGAAGCTTTCTTT
CASSSLVTEAFF
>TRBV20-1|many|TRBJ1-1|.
TGCAGTGTTCAGTCCCCTAACACTGAAGCTTTCTTT
CSVQSPNTEAFF
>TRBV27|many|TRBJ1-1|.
TGTGCCAGCCTGATGAATTTATCGGACACTGAAGCCTTCTTT
CASLMNLSDTEAFF
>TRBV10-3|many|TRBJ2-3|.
TGTGCCATCGGGGACACTCTCAACACAGATACGCAGTATTTT
CAIGDTLNTDTQYF
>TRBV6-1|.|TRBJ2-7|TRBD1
TGCGCCAGCAGTGACAGGGGTCGCGAGCAGTACTTC
CASSDRGREQYF
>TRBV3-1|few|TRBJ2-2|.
TGTGCCAGCAGCTACCTAGCCACCGGGGAGCTGTTTTTT
CASSYLATGELFF
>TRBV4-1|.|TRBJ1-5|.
TGCGCCAGCAGCCGGGGGGTATCGGGACAATTCAATCAGCCCCAGCATTTT
CASSRGVSGQFNQPQHF
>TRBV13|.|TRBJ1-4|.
TGTGCCAGCAGCTTAGCCACAGGACGTAATGAAAAACTGTTTTTT
CASSLATGRNEKLFF
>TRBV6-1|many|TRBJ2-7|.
TGTGCCAGCCGAGTACAGGGCCAGTACGAGCAGTACTTC
CASRVQGQYEQYF
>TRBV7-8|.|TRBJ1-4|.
TGTGCCAGCAGCATCTACGGGGTAGCTAATGAAAAACTGTTTTTT
CASSIYGVANEKLFF
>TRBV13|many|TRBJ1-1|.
TGTGCCAGCAGAAGGGGACAAGGGGCTATAGAAGCTTTCTTT
CASRRGQGAIEAFF
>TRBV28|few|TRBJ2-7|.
TGTGCCAGCAGTTTCGAGGGGCGGTTCTACGAGCAGTGCTTC
CASSFEGRFYEQCF
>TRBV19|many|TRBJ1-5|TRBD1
TGTGCCAGTAGTGACTGGGCAGGGGGGAATCAGCCCCAGCATTTT
CASSDWAGGNQPQHF
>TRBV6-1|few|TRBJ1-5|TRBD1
TGTGCCAGCACCCCGACAGGGCGACACAATCAGCCCCAGCATTTT
CASTPTGRHNQPQHF
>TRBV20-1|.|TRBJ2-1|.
TGCAGTGCTAGTCGGCGGCACCTCTCCTACGAGCAGTTCTTC
CSASRRHLSYEQFF
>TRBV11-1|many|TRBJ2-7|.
TGTGCCAGCAGCTTAAAAGGGGGATACGAGCAGTACTTC
CASSLKGGYEQYF
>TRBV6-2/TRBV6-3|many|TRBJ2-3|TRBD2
TGTGCCAGCAGCACCCCTCGCGGGAGGGCTGGAGTCAGCACAGATACGCAGTATTTT
CASSTPRGRAGVSTDTQYF